This T cell receptor beta chain was identified in a study of cytomegalovirus exposure and HLA in healthy donors. Germline V gene sequence: CDR1 MNHEY, CDR2 SVGAGI. V trimming: 6 bases; J trimming: 7 bases; junction bases outside the gene matches: 7. The CDR3 contains 13 residues. A note on this clone: The antigen is not known.

Study-wide points: Reports described diagnosis of cytomegalovirus status by the classifier as highly specific and sensitive. The Asian-associated ancestry cluster reportedly had fewer N-insertions than the roughly 700-donor mean in a later analysis.

Use of 60 Vbeta and 13 Jbeta primers characterized the PCR. Libraries were prepared by immunoSEQ multiplex PCR; TCRdb keeps only in-frame clonotypes and omits some of them. The table includes more than 130,000 clones, approximately 80% detected once. The receptor comes from a woman aged 45-60 years in good health and CMV-seronegative. The chain has TRBV6-5 and TRBJ2-7; 9 bases line up with TRBD1. Sequenced input: PBMCs. CDR3 sequence reads: CASRRQGVGEQYF. In DNA form, the CDR3 reads TGTGCCAGCAGGCGACAGGGGGTGGGAGAGCAGTACTTC.